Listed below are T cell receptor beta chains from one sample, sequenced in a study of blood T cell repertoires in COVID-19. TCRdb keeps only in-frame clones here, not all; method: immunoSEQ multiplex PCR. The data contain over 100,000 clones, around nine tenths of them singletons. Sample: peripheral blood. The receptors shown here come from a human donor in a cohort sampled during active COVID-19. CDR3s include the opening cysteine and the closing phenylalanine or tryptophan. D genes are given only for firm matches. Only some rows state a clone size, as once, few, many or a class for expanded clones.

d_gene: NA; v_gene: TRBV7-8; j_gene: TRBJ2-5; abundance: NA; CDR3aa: CASSFSSSGVRETQYF; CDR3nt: TGTGCCAGCAGCTTTAGTTCTAGTGGAGTCAGAGAGACCCAGTACTTC
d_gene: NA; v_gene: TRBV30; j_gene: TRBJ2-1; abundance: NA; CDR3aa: CAWSSAGMDNEQFF; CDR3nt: TGTGCCTGGAGTTCCGCGGGAATGGACAATGAGCAGTTCTTC
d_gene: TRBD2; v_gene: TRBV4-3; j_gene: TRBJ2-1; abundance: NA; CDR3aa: CASGGLAGDNEQFF; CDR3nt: TGCGCCAGCGGGGGACTAGCGGGAGACAATGAGCAGTTCTTC
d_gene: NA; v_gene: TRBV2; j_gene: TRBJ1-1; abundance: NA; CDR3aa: CASIHEVSQNTEAFF; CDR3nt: TGTGCCAGCATTCACGAGGTGTCTCAGAACACTGAAGCTTTCTTT
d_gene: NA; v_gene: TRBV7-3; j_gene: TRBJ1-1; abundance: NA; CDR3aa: CASSSTGFTEAFF; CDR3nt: TGTGCCAGCAGCTCCACAGGGTTTACTGAAGCTTTCTTT
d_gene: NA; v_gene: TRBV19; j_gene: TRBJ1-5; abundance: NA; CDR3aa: CASSFGDQPQHF; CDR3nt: TGTGCCAGTAGCTTTGGAGATCAGCCCCAGCATTTT
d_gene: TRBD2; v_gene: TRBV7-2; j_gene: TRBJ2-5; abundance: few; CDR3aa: CASSLAHTGGQETQYF; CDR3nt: TGTGCCAGCAGCTTAGCGCACACGGGGGGGCAAGAGACCCAGTACTTC
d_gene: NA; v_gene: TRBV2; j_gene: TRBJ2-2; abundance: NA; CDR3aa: CASSAANTGELFF; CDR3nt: TGTGCCAGCAGTGCAGCGAACACCGGGGAGCTGTTTTTT
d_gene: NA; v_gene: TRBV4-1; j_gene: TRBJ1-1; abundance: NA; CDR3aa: CASSQGFTGDTEAFF; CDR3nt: TGCGCCAGCAGCCAAGGGTTTACGGGGGACACTGAAGCTTTCTTT
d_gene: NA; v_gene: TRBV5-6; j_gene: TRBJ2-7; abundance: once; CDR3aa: CASTWWTSNSYEQYF; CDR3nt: TGTGCCAGCACATGGTGGACATCCAACTCCTACGAGCAGTACTTC
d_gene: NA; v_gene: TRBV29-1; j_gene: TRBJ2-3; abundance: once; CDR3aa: CSLTRGPTTDTQYF; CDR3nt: TGCAGCCTAACGCGAGGTCCAACCACAGATACGCAGTATTTT
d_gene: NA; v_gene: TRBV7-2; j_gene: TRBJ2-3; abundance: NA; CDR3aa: CASSLTGGDTQYF; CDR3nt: TGTGCCAGCAGCCTTACCGGGGGAGATACGCAGTATTTT
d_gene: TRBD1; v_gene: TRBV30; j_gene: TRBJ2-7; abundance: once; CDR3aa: CAWKGQSVLEQYF; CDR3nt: TGTGCCTGGAAGGGACAGTCGGTGCTCGAGCAGTACTTC
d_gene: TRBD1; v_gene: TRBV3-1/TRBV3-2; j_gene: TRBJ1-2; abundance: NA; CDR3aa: CASSQLQGAYGYTF; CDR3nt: TGTGCCAGCAGCCAACTACAGGGGGCTTATGGCTACACCTTC
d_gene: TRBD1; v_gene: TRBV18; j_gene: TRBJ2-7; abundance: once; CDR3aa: CASSIAGQGANEQYF; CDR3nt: TGTGCCAGCTCCATCGCAGGACAGGGGGCGAACGAGCAGTACTTC
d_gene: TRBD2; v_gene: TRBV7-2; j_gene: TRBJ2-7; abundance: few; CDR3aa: CASSPGVAGTYEQYF; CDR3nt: TGTGCCAGCAGCCCCGGAGTAGCGGGGACCTACGAGCAGTACTTC
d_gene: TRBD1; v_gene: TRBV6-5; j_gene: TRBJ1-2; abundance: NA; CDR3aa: CASRGQGARGYTF; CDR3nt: TGTGCCAGCAGAGGACAGGGGGCGAGAGGCTACACCTTC
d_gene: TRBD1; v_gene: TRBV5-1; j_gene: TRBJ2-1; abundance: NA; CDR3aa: CASSSQGEWGNEQFF; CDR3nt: TGCGCCAGCAGCTCACAGGGGGAATGGGGTAATGAGCAGTTCTTC
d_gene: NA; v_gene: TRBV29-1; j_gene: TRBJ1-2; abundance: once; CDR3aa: CSVEAPVNGYTF; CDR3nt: TGCAGCGTTGAAGCCCCCGTTAATGGCTACACCTTC
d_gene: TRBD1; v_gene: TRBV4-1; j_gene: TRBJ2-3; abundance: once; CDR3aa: CASSQEDRGPFTQYF; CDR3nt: TGCGCCAGCAGCCAAGAGGACAGGGGACCTTTTACGCAGTATTTT
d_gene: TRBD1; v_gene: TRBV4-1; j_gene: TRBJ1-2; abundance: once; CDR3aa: CASSQDPGQGYGYTF; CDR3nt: TGCGCCAGCAGCCAAGATCCGGGACAGGGCTATGGCTACACCTTC
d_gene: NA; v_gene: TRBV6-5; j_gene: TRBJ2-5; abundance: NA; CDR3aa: CASSHNLNPKETQYF; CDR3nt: TGTGCCAGCAGCCATAATCTAAACCCGAAAGAGACCCAGTACTTC